This T cell receptor beta chain stems from a study of T cell repertoires in cytomegalovirus infection. At the level of the study: In public TCR beta signatures, there were indications of both CMV infection and matching HLA type.

Each CDR3 protein gets one entry after TCRdb re-called the reads with MiXCR. The sample shows around 300,000 distinct CDR3 sequences, 20% to 25% of them seen only once. V was pared by 3 bases and J by 7 bases, with 3 bases of the junction left unmatched. The germline CDR1 and CDR2 sequences are MGHDK and SYGVNS. This CDR3 is 14 amino acids long. Study-wide results and limits: What dominated the ex vivo response were HLA-C-restricted CMV-specific TCR beta clonotypes.

This clonotype appeared many times. Antigen: not known. The specimen comprised cultured PBMCs, sampled from culture after CMV antigen stimulation. The source of this sequence is a human donor in good health (CMV status not recorded). Some clones in this sample may be carry-over from other donors' samples. The chain employs TRBV25-1 and TRBJ2-1, with 10 bases fitting TRBD2. The CDR3 region is CASSDSGRHNEQFF. The DNA of the CDR3 is TGTGCCAGCAGTGATAGCGGGAGGCATAATGAGCAGTTCTTC.